The source of this T cell receptor beta chain is a study of blood T cell repertoires in COVID-19. For the study at large: T cells, B-cell-depleted T cells, or PBMCs supplied cDNA or gDNA.

Original processing methods: It was from reference gene primer amplification that nucleated cell counts were estimated. The method was immunoSEQ multiplex PCR; TCRdb's version includes in-frame clones alone and lacks a portion of them. D and trimming come from the DNA, and the V and J calls and clone size come from that table. The data contain fewer than 250,000 clones, roughly four fifths of them seen just once; the ten biggest clones take up 4.7%. The CDR3 has 13 amino acids. The germline V gene encodes CDR1 MNHEY and CDR2 SVGAGI. The V and J ends lost 2 bases and 12 bases respectively, with 13 bases between them.

The receptor comes from a woman between 65 and 79 years old with acute or convalescent COVID-19. This chain joins TRBV6-5 and TRBJ1-4; D remains ambiguous. Input material: peripheral blood. The CDR3: CASSYDSLTELFF. CDR3 coding DNA: TGTGCCAGCAGTTACGATTCCCTTACGGAACTGTTTTTT.